The next 29 T cell receptor beta chains were all read from a single sample in a study of T cells in Graves' hyperthyroidism and ophthalmopathy. Using RNA transcripts as the source, TCR beta CDR3 regions were amplified. RT-PCR in the first round (using the HTBI primer set) targeted the TCR CDR3. TCRdb recomputed calls from the multiplex PCR reads with MiXCR, one row per CDR3 protein. Seen here are 140,000 or so distinct CDR3 sequences, roughly a fifth observed once, and the top ten hold more than 60%. Sample: blood. All receptors derive from a woman in her 50s with Graves' hyperthyroidism that later progressed to Graves' ophthalmopathy.

This sequence joins TRBV20-1 and TRBJ2-2; TRBD1 matches 8 bases. Trimming removed 0 bases from V and 5 bases from J; junction bases left unmatched: 11. This CDR3 region has 17 residues. Germline CDR1 reads DFQATT; CDR2 reads SNEGSKA (reference sequence). CDR3: CSARDLGRQGYTGELFF. CDR3 DNA sequence: TGCAGTGCTAGAGATCTAGGGAGACAGGGGTATACCGGGGAGCTGTTTTTT.

V and J are TRBV28 and TRBJ2-7; a possible D gene is TRBD2 (5 bases). CDR1 and CDR2 (germline): MDHEN, SYDVKM. The CDR3 loop spans 13 amino acids. Trimming cost V 5 bases and J 3 bases, with 11 bases left between them. CDR3 region: CASSLRLLYEQYF. CDR3 in DNA: TGTGCCAGCAGTCTCCGACTACTCTACGAGCAGTACTTC.

This chain uses TRBV12-3 or TRBV12-4 with TRBJ1-6; D is unclear. This CDR3 is 16 amino acids long. Trimming took off 5 bases at V and 7 bases at J, with 18 bases between the two ends. The CDR3, as DNA: TGTGCCAGCAGTACGGCGACTGGAGGGTGGAATTCACCCCTCCACTTT. This sequence encodes CASSTATGGWNSPLHF.

The chain recombines TRBV5-5 with TRBJ1-1; D is undetermined. Trimming took off 0 bases at V and 1 base at J, with 4 bases between the two ends. The CDR3 extends over 13 amino acids. Per germline, CDR1 SGHKS and CDR2 YYEKEE (reference sequence). The CDR3 DNA is TGTGCCAGCAGCTTGGAGACGAACACTGAAGCTTTCTTT. Protein sequence: CASSLETNTEAFF.

This clonotype was found many times. This chain connects TRBV28 to TRBJ2-7; a possible D gene is TRBD1 (6 bases). The CDR3 runs to 13 residues. Germline lookup yields CDR1 MDHEN and CDR2 SYDVKM. Trimming took 10 bases from V and 3 from J, leaving 16 bases between them. The CDR3 nucleotides are TGTGCCACCTCCCGGGACACGCTCTACGAGCAGTACTTC. It codes for CATSRDTLYEQYF.

CDR3 DNA sequence: TGTGCCAGCGTCCAAACCGCCGGGGTAAACTATGGCTACACCTTC. Its translation: CASVQTAGVNYGYTF. The chain joins TRBV2 to TRBJ1-2, with no clear D. CDR1 and CDR2 (germline): SNHLY, FYNNEI. The ends were cut back, 8 bases at V and 2 bases at J, with 18 bases in the middle. The CDR3 runs 15 residues.

There are many counts of this clonotype. The chain employs TRBV5-1 and TRBJ2-3; D gene unclear. The CDR3 spans 13 residues. V lost 4 bases and J lost 0, with 6 bases in between. The germline V gene encodes CDR1 SGHRS and CDR2 YFSETQ. DNA for the CDR3: TGCGCCAGCAGCATGGCTAGCACAGATACGCAGTATTTT. This translates into CASSMASTDTQYF.

The chain joins TRBV28 to TRBJ2-2; TRBD1 agrees at 8 bases. CDR3 size: 18 residues. V gave up 3 bases and J gave up 6 bases; unmatched junction bases: 15. From germline, CDR1 is MDHEN and CDR2 SYDVKM. The CDR3 DNA sequence: TGTGCCAGCAGTTTCCGACAGGGGCTGATGGTTATGGCCGGGGAGCTGTTTTTT. The encoded protein is CASSFRQGLMVMAGELFF.

This clonotype appeared many times. The chain joins TRBV9 to TRBJ2-3, with TRBD1 matching over 8 bases. CDR3 length equals 17 residues. CDR1 SGDLS and CDR2 YYNGEE come from the germline V gene. V dropped 0 bases and J dropped 0; count of bases not matched to a gene: 6. As DNA, the CDR3 is TGTGCCAGCAGCGTAGAAGGACAGGGCTGGAGCACAGATACGCAGTATTTT. Protein: CASSVEGQGWSTDTQYF.

This clonotype was seen ten or more times. The rearrangement links TRBV20-1 to TRBJ1-3; D is possibly TRBD1 (5 bases). CDR1 and CDR2 from the germline V gene are DFQATT and SNEGSKA (reference sequence). There are 14 residues in the CDR3. The V end was cut by 6 bases, the J end by 2 bases, with 14 bases between. The CDR3: CSAFRRGPGNTIYF. CDR3 bases: TGCAGTGCCTTTCGACGGGGACCTGGAAACACCATATATTTT.

On this clonotype: This may be a read error, as it is one base from a much larger clone. J is TRBJ2-7 and V is TRBV18; 10 nucleotides line up with TRBD1. The V gene end was trimmed by 7 bases and the J gene end by 3 bases; junction bases not matched to a gene: 3. CDR1 is KGHSH and CDR2 is LQKENI in the germline V gene. CDR3 length equals 13 residues. The CDR3 coding sequence is TGTGCCAGCTTAGGGGACAGGGGCTACGAGCAGTACTTC. It codes for CASLGDRGYEQYF.

The V and J genes are TRBV6-2 or TRBV6-3 and TRBJ2-7; 9 bases are a match to TRBD1. V shed 5 bases and J 5 bases; nucleotides not matched to a gene: 4. The germline V gene encodes CDR1 MNHEY and CDR2 SVGEGT. The CDR3 has 13 residues. CDR3 nucleotide sequence: TGTGCCAGCAGTGGGACAGGGTTCCACGAGCAGTACTTC. Translation: CASSGTGFHEQYF.

This clonotype was seen at least ten times. The chain uses TRBV28 and TRBJ1-5; D gene uncertain. This CDR3 spans 12 amino acids. CDR1 is MDHEN and CDR2 is SYDVKM in the germline V gene. The ends were cut back, 6 bases at V and 1 base at J, with 4 bases in the middle. This CDR3 reads CASRGSNQPQHF. CDR3 sequence (DNA): TGTGCCAGCAGGGGGAGCAATCAGCCCCAGCATTTT.

The rearrangement uses TRBV6-2 or TRBV6-3 and TRBJ2-1, with 8 bases matching TRBD2. With V trimmed by 5 bases and J by 1 base, 10 bases remained unmatched. Germline CDR1 and CDR2: MNHEY and SVGEGT. CDR3 length: 17 amino acids. CDR3 sequence reads: CASSPSGGRPSYNEQFF. For the CDR3, the DNA is TGTGCCAGCAGTCCCTCGGGCGGGAGGCCGTCCTACAATGAGCAGTTCTTC.

The rearrangement uses TRBV20-1 and TRBJ2-2; TRBD1 or TRBD2 may be the D gene (7 bases each). Germline V gives CDR1 DFQATT, CDR2 SNEGSKA (reference sequence). The CDR3 is 15 residues long. V was pared by 8 bases and J by 6 bases, with 22 bases between. As DNA, the CDR3 is TGCAGTCCGCGAGGGGGCGGGAGACAAGCCGGGGAGCTGTTTTTT. It yields the protein CSPRGGGRQAGELFF.

This clonotype appeared many times. The genes are TRBV12-3 or TRBV12-4 and TRBJ1-5; D may be TRBD1 (5 bases). CDR3 length: 15 amino acids. With 8 bases removed from V and 0 bases from J, the gap between germline ends came to 14 bases. CDR3 bases: TGTGCCAGCCGCCCCGGGACGGGTAGCAATCAGCCCCAGCATTTT. Protein sequence: CASRPGTGSNQPQHF.

V gene TRBV6-1 combines with J gene TRBJ1-5; D not certain. The CDR3 sequence is 14 residues long. Trimming took off 5 bases at V and 5 bases at J, with 13 bases between the two ends. Germline-derived CDR1 and CDR2 are MNHNS and SASEGT. The CDR3 nucleotides read TGTGCCAGCAGTCCAGAATATTTTTATCAGCCCCAGCATTTT. It translates to CASSPEYFYQPQHF.

This clonotype was seen repeatedly, ten times or more. DNA for the CDR3: TGTGCCAGCAGCTTAGCGGGACTAGCGGGACGCAATGAGCAGTTCTTC. Translated: CASSLAGLAGRNEQFF. This chain links TRBV7-9 with TRBJ2-1; 13 bases are a match to TRBD2. Germline trimming cut 0 bases from V and 6 bases from J; bases unmatched to any gene: 2. CDR3 length: 16 amino acids. The V gene's germline CDR1 is SEHNR and CDR2 FQNEAQ (reference sequence).

At least ten counts were recorded for this clonotype. The CDR3 DNA follows: TGTGCCAGCAGCTTAGAGGCAACTAGCGGGAGAACAGATACGCAGTATTTT. Protein sequence: CASSLEATSGRTDTQYF. The chain recombines TRBV11-2 with TRBJ2-3; 11 bases are shared with TRBD2. The trim removed 0 bases at V and 3 bases at J, leaving 5 bases unmatched. CDR3 length: 17 amino acids. Germline loops: CDR1 SGHAT, CDR2 FQNNGV.

This clonotype was picked up a small number of times. The gene calls are TRBV19 and TRBJ1-1, with D tentatively TRBD1 (6 bases). Germline CDR1 LNHDA, CDR2 SQIVND (reference sequence). The V and J ends lost 7 bases and 1 base respectively, with 16 bases between them. This CDR3 has 15 residues. The CDR3 loop reads CASKGGGMANTEAFF. The CDR3 coding sequence is TGTGCCAGTAAGGGAGGGGGTATGGCGAACACTGAAGCTTTCTTT.

The chain carries TRBV3-1 and TRBJ2-3; D possibly corresponds to TRBD1 (6 bases). The CDR3 extends over 15 amino acids. Trimming removed 3 bases from V and 2 bases from J, with 12 bases in between. The germline V gene encodes CDR1 LGHDT and CDR2 YNNKEL (reference sequence). CDR3 DNA: TGTGCCAGCAGCCACCCCGACAGGCTCACAGATACGCAGTATTTT. Translating gives CASSHPDRLTDTQYF.

Ten or more counts support this clonotype. The CDR3 sequence is CASSFGVQHTGELFF. CDR3 sequence (DNA): TGTGCCAGCAGTTTTGGTGTGCAACACACCGGGGAGCTGTTTTTT. This chain joins TRBV28 and TRBJ2-2; D gene uncertain. This CDR3 region has 15 residues. The germline V gene has CDR1 MDHEN and CDR2 SYDVKM. Trimming left V 3 bases short and J 3 bases short, with 11 bases between.

A few counts support this clonotype. V and J are TRBV7-9 and TRBJ2-2; 8 nucleotides match TRBD1. Germline CDR1 SEHNR, CDR2 FQNEAQ (reference sequence). With V trimmed by 0 bases and J by 3 bases, 15 bases remained unmatched. The CDR3 runs 20 residues. CDR3 loop: CASSLAPITGGVLYTGELFF. The CDR3 coding sequence is TGTGCCAGCAGCTTAGCCCCTATAACAGGGGGTGTCCTCTACACCGGGGAGCTGTTTTTT.

V gene TRBV20-1 combines with J gene TRBJ1-5, with a possible D match to TRBD1 (5 bases). V lost 1 base and J lost 4, with 11 bases in between. The CDR3 totals 14 residues. Germline V gene lookup returns CDR1 DFQATT and CDR2 SNEGSKA (reference sequence). The CDR3 here is CSARVGAENQPQHF. CDR3 nucleotide sequence: TGCAGTGCTAGAGTTGGGGCAGAGAATCAGCCCCAGCATTTT.

Many counts were recorded for this clonotype. In nucleotides, the CDR3 is TGTGCCAGCAGTTCCCCGGGGACTGTGGTGTATGAGCAGTTCTTC. Residues: CASSSPGTVVYEQFF. V usage is TRBV28 and J usage is TRBJ2-1, with D maybe TRBD2 (6 bases). The germline V gene has CDR1 MDHEN and CDR2 SYDVKM. There are 15 residues in the CDR3. V was shortened by 4 bases and J by 8 bases, with 18 bases between the two germline ends.

The CDR3 here is CASRAGTGGRDTQYF. The CDR3 nucleotides are TGCGCCAGCAGGGCCGGGACAGGGGGCAGAGATACGCAGTATTTT. The chain is built from TRBV5-1 and TRBJ2-3, with 12 bases aligning to TRBD1. V was pared by 5 bases and J by 5 bases, with 6 bases of the junction left unmatched. This CDR3 has 15 amino acids. CDR1 SGHRS and CDR2 YFSETQ come from the germline V gene. The variable domain in full, completed from reference TRBV5-1 and TRBJ2-3, reads KAGVTQTPRYLIKTRGQQVTLSCSPISGHRSVSWYQQTPGQGLQFLFEYFSETQRNKGNFPGRFSGRQFSNSRSEMNVSTLELGDSALYLCASRAGTGGRDTQYFGPGTRLTVL.

This clonotype was counted only a few times. The CDR3 DNA is TGTGCCAGCAGTTACTCGACAGGGGCCCACACCGGGGAGCTGTTTTTT. Protein product: CASSYSTGAHTGELFF. V and J are TRBV6-5 and TRBJ2-2; 8 nucleotides line up with TRBD1. The CDR3 consists of 16 residues. Germline lookup yields CDR1 MNHEY and CDR2 SVGAGI. The ends lost 0 bases at V and 3 bases at J; junction bases unmatched: 3.

In this sample, this clonotype turned up many times. The chain carries TRBV28 and TRBJ2-3; tentative D call: TRBD2 (5 bases). Trimming left V 5 bases short and J 6 bases short, with 21 bases between. Per the germline V gene, CDR1 is MDHEN and CDR2 is SYDVKM. The CDR3 covers 16 residues. The CDR3 coding sequence is TGTGCCAGCAGTACGACCGGGGTACCTCGAGCGGATACGCAGTATTTT. Translation: CASSTTGVPRADTQYF.

In this sample, this clonotype turned up once. The gene calls are TRBV28 and TRBJ2-3; D possibly corresponds to TRBD1 (5 bases). Trimming left V 5 bases short and J 0 bases short, with 9 bases between. The V gene's germline CDR1 is MDHEN and CDR2 SYDVKM. This CDR3 comprises 14 residues. CDR3: CASSHRQSTDTQYF. The CDR3 DNA is TGTGCCAGCAGTCACCGACAGAGCACAGATACGCAGTATTTT.